The present T cell receptor beta chain was sequenced within a study of blood T cell repertoires in COVID-19. Overall study: Material from acute and convalescent COVID-19 was sourced from the United States, Italy and Spain. PBMCs, B-cell-depleted T cells, or T cells provided the cDNA or gDNA that made up the material.

This CDR3 region has 16 residues. The V end lost 2 bases, the J end lost 1 base, and 12 bases lay between the germline ends. Germline CDR1 is SGHRS and CDR2 is YFSETQ. In the original analysis: Reference gene primer amplification gave estimated nucleated cell counts. Using immunoSEQ multiplex PCR, the repertoire was profiled, and TCRdb retains in-frame clones only, with some absent. That table furnishes V, J and clone size, whereas the DNA furnished D and trimming. The sample shows 100,000 to 120,000 clones, roughly four fifths of them seen only once. The V gene is TRBV5-1, the J gene TRBJ2-2; the D gene is possibly TRBD1 (5 bases). Specimen: peripheral blood. The sequence was collected from a woman between 65 and 79 years old with acute or convalescent COVID-19. The CDR3 region has the DNA TGCGCCAGCAGCTTCAGGGTAAATAAGAACACCGGGGAGCTGTTTTTT. Translating it yields CASSFRVNKNTGELFF.